This T cell receptor (beta chain) derives from a study of T cells after yellow fever vaccination. MiXCR was run by TCRdb on the 5' RACE reads, yielding one entry per CDR3 protein. Among some 400,000 distinct CDR3 sequences listed, roughly 20% were seen once. This clonotype was observed a handful of times. Its antigen is still unknown. Overall study results and limits: Though weaker, the secondary response peaked faster, on day 5 versus 15. Clonotypes found in both CD4 and CD8 compartments made up a small share. Detected again after the booster were most primary-vaccination clones, at 96% CD4 and 80% to 90% CD8.

Germline CDR1 and CDR2: DFQATT and SNEGSKA (reference sequence). Trimming took off 3 bases at V and 5 bases at J, with 11 bases between the two ends. The CDR3 contains 13 residues. The chain is built from TRBV20-1 and TRBJ2-4; tentatively, D is TRBD2 (7 bases). Sequencing used PBMCs, obtained before the yellow fever booster vaccination. This sequence originates from a man aged 18 to 30 who received the YFV17D yellow fever vaccine. Written as DNA, the CDR3 is TGCAGTGCTAGGATAGGGGGGGAAAACATTCAGTACTTC. Protein product: CSARIGGENIQYF.